This T cell receptor (beta chain) was identified in a study of CD8 T cells in ankylosing spondylitis. Per germline, CDR1 SGHTA and CDR2 FQGTGA. The ends were cut back, 3 bases at V and 1 base at J, with 15 bases in the middle. The CDR3 runs to 17 residues. TCRdb re-called the 5' RACE reads with MiXCR, one entry per CDR3 protein. The repertoire holds some 33,000 distinct CDR3 sequences, with approximately 15% as singletons. This TCR was sampled from a male donor with ankylosing spondylitis or in good health (not recorded which). The chain links TRBV7-3 to TRBJ2-2; D unclear. The sample consisted of blood. The CDR3 protein is CASSLAKGFGNTGELFF. The DNA of the CDR3 is TGTGCCAGCAGCTTGGCTAAGGGTTTCGGGAACACCGGGGAGCTGTTTTTT. Using reference TRBV7-3 and TRBJ2-2 for the parts outside the CDR3, the full variable domain is GAGVSQTPSNKVTEKGKYVELRCDPISGHTALYWYRQSLGQGPEFLIYFQGTGAADDSGLPNDRFFAVRPEGSVSTLKIQRTERGDSAVYLCASSLAKGFGNTGELFFGEGSRLTVL.